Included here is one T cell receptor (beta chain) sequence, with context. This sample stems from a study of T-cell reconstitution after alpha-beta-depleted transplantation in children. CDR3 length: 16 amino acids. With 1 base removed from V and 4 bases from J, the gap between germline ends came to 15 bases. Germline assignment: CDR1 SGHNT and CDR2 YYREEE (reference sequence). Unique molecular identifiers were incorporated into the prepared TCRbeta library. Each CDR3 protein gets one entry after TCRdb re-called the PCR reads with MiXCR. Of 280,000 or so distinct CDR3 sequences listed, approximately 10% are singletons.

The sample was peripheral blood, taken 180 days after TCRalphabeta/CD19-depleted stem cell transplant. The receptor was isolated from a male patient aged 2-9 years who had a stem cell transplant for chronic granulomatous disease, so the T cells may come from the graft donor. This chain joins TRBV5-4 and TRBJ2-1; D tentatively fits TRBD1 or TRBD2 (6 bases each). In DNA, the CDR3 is TGTGCCAGCAGCTTGTTTTACGGGGGCCAATACAATGAGCAGTTCTTC. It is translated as CASSLFYGGQYNEQFF. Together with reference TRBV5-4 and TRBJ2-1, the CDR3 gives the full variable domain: ETGVTQSPTHLIKTRGQQVTLRCSSQSGHNTVSWYQQALGQGPQFIFQYYREEENGRGNFPPRFSGLQFPNYSSELNVNALELDDSALYLCASSLFYGGQYNEQFFGPGTRLTVL.